This T cell receptor beta chain was captured by sequencing in a study of Ad26.COV2.S vaccination and SARS-CoV-2 variants (dated by TCRdb to about 2021). About the full investigation: Sequencing of the TCRbeta repertoire served to evaluate the specificity and breadth of SARS-CoV-2-reactive T cell receptors following Ad26.COV2.S vaccination. A total of approximately 30 samples were included in the TCR-sequenced set, comprising 19 Ad26.COV2.S vaccine recipients, 5 placebo recipients and 8 SARS-CoV-2 convalescent individuals.

Results and caveats for the whole study, not just this receptor: Non-spike TCR breadth was comparable between vaccine and placebo recipients, consistent with the vaccine containing only spike. The authors noted that total T cell responses may have been underestimated by the TCR breadth and depth analyses. Substantial breadth of spike-specific CD8+ and CD4+ T cell responses was reported after vaccination. Ad26.COV2.S recipients had higher spike-specific TCR breadth than placebo recipients (P = 0.0014).

About this clone: There is no known antigen for this receptor. No much larger clone exists at a distance of one base, and base qualities are not known.

The immunoSEQ Assay was used to sequence TCRbeta CDR3 regions. After extraction, genomic DNA underwent amplification by bias-controlled multiplex PCR, followed by high-throughput sequencing. In the paper's pipeline: Collapsing and filtering of sequences were performed to quantify the absolute abundance of each unique TCRbeta CDR3 region. T cell fraction was estimated by normalizing TCRbeta template counts to usable DNA, which was measured by amplifying reference genes present in all nucleated cells. Repertoire TCRs were annotated as SARS-CoV-2-specific by exact matching of V gene, CDR3 amino acid sequence and J gene to a known reactive TCR set. MIRA supplied the reference SARS-CoV-2 TCR set, which was filtered for enrichment in COVID-19-positive ImmuneCODE repertoires so that public or cross-reactive TCRs were removed. Drawing on the MIRA antigens, annotated TCRs were analysed further at the level of specific ORF or position within ORF. Depth was the summed frequency of annotated unique rearrangements, while breadth was defined as annotated unique rearrangements over total unique productive rearrangements. Two-sided Wilcoxon rank-sum tests were used to compare TCR breadth between groups. TCRdb took this table from immuneACCESS and kept in-frame rearrangements with V and J called. Such tables lack part of the clones; where checked against another copy, unresolved V genes explain under half of the gap, and the rest is unexplained. The DNA was the basis for D and trimming; V, J and clone size are from that table. For this sample there are around 350,000 clones; about 90% appear just once. The ten largest clones add up to about 3.9% of the sample.

The time point label, read with the paper, signifies: individuals recovered from natural SARS-CoV-2 infection. The sample here was peripheral blood, taken after recovery from COVID-19. The clonotype originates from a human donor who had recovered from COVID-19.

At the DNA level, the sequence is TGTGCCAGCAGTGAAGCTGAGTGGCGGGGGGGCCGCGAGACCCAGTACTTC. Its translation reads: CASSEAEWRGGRETQYF. The sequence joins TRBV2 to TRBJ2-5; TRBD2 matches 9 bases in the middle. The germline V gene provides CDR1 SNHLY and CDR2 FYNNEI. The V end gives up 0 bases and the J end 5 bases, leaving 10 bases in the junction not matched to a gene. CDR3 length: 17 amino acids, cysteine to phenylalanine. Only the CDR3 DNA stays, 51 bases, in frame from base 1.